The next 2 T cell receptor beta chains were all read from a single sample in a study of metastatic and nonmetastatic thyroid tumors. TCRdb reprocessed the PCR reads using MiXCR. This sample yields about 20,000 clones, of which roughly 36% are seen a single time; approximately 28% belongs to the top ten. Treatment of any kind had been given to no patient before thyroid surgery. The sample comprised tumor tissue. All receptors come from a female donor with papillary thyroid cancer or a benign thyroid nodule (not recorded which). Some clones in this sample may be carry-over from other donors' samples.

This clone came up a few times. The chain is built from TRBV6-1 and TRBJ2-1, with 10 bases lining up with TRBD2. The CDR3 runs 14 residues. Germline CDR1 and CDR2: MNHNS and SASEGT. V trimming: 6 bases; J trimming: 2 bases; junction bases outside the gene matches: 1. DNA of the CDR3: TGTGCCAGCAGAACTAGCGGGGCCTACAATGAGCAGTTCTTC. Its protein is CASRTSGAYNEQFF.

This clone has only a few counts. The V and J genes are TRBV12-3 or TRBV12-4 and TRBJ2-1, with a tentative D call TRBD1 (5 bases). V dropped 3 bases and J dropped 5 bases, with 8 bases sitting between them. This CDR3 is 13 amino acids long. The CDR3 coding sequence is TGTGCCAGCAGTTTTGGCAGGGACAATGAGCAGTTCTTC. The encoded protein is CASSFGRDNEQFF.